The 25 T cell receptor beta chains in this list originate from one sample, sequenced in a study of graft-versus-host responses after intestinal transplantation. Repertoires were generated with immunoSEQ multiplex PCR, while TCRdb's copy carries only in-frame clones and drops some. The table includes about 59,000 clones, about 94% detected once. What these receptors recognize is not known. Sequencing used unstimulated CD4+ T cells sorted from spleen or lymph node cells, obtained before transplant. These receptors came from a human donor who was the organ donor for an intestinal transplant.

The CDR3 sequence: CASSLTGAGGYTF. CDR3 DNA sequence: TGTGCCAGCAGCTTAACGGGGGCAGGTGGCTACACCTTC. The rearrangement uses TRBV7-2 and TRBJ1-2; tentatively, D is TRBD1 (6 bases). Germline lookup yields CDR1 SGHTA and CDR2 FQGNSA. This CDR3 has 13 residues. The ends were cut back, 2 bases at V and 7 bases at J, with 11 bases in the middle. Combining the CDR3 with reference TRBV7-2 and TRBJ1-2 gives the whole variable domain GAGVSQSPSNKVTEKGKDVELRCDPISGHTALYWYRQSLGQGLEFLIYFQGNSAPDKSGLPSDRFSAERTGGSVSTLTIQRTQQEDSAVYLCASSLTGAGGYTFGSGTRLTVV.

This clone was counted once. The rearrangement links TRBV7-3 to TRBJ2-1; no firm D call. The CDR3 consists of 15 residues. CDR1 SGHTA and CDR2 FQGTGA come from the germline V gene. V lost 2 bases to trimming and J lost 0 bases, with 8 bases between them. CDR3 in DNA: TGTGCCAGCAGCTTAGGGGTTAGCTCCTACAATGAGCAGTTCTTC. This translates into CASSLGVSSYNEQFF.

This clone was seen a single time. V is TRBV5-4 and J is TRBJ2-2, with 13 bases that match TRBD2. Trimming removed 4 bases from V and 2 bases from J; junction bases left unmatched: 5. This CDR3 has 17 residues. Germline CDR1 is SGHNT and CDR2 is YYREEE (reference sequence). CDR3 nucleotide sequence: TGTGCCAGCAGCCAGGGACTAGCGGGGTTCAACACCGGGGAGCTGTTTTTT. Its translation is CASSQGLAGFNTGELFF. Drawing the rest from reference TRBV5-4 and TRBJ2-2, the complete variable domain is ETGVTQSPTHLIKTRGQQVTLRCSSQSGHNTVSWYQQALGQGPQFIFQYYREEENGRGNFPPRFSGLQFPNYSSELNVNALELDDSALYLCASSQGLAGFNTGELFFGEGSRLTVL.

J is TRBJ2-1 and V is TRBV7-2; the match to TRBD2 covers 8 bases. The CDR3 covers 11 residues. Germline V gene lookup returns CDR1 SGHTA and CDR2 FQGNSA. Trimming at V came to 4 bases and at J to 15 bases, leaving 5 bases not matched to a gene. CDR3 region: CASSYGGALFF. The DNA for the CDR3 is TGTGCCAGCAGCTACGGGGGGGCCTTGTTCTTC.

Points on this clone: One junction end disagrees with the germline gene, perhaps due to a read error. This chain joins TRBV27 and TRBJ2-2, with 9 bases lining up with TRBD2. CDR3 size: 16 residues. In germline, CDR1 is MNHEY, CDR2 SMNVEV (reference sequence). The CDR3 spells CASSLFGLAIAGEPFF. DNA for the CDR3: TGTGCCAGCAGTTTATTCGGACTAGCGATTGCCGGGGAGCCGTTTTTT.

The chain carries TRBV7-2 and TRBJ2-5; tentative D call: TRBD1 (8 bases). This CDR3 spans 15 amino acids. Germline-derived CDR1 and CDR2 are SGHTA and FQGNSA. V was pared by 5 bases and J by 3 bases, with 16 bases between. Here the CDR3 reads CASSPRTGREETQYF. As DNA, the CDR3 is TGTGCCAGCAGCCCGCGGACAGGGAGGGAAGAGACCCAGTACTTC. Drawing the rest from reference TRBV7-2 and TRBJ2-5, the complete variable domain is GAGVSQSPSNKVTEKGKDVELRCDPISGHTALYWYRQSLGQGLEFLIYFQGNSAPDKSGLPSDRFSAERTGGSVSTLTIQRTQQEDSAVYLCASSPRTGREETQYFGPGTRLLVL.

This sequence joins TRBV7-2 and TRBJ2-1, with 8 bases matching TRBD1. The CDR3 totals 14 residues. Per the germline V gene, CDR1 is SGHTA and CDR2 is FQGNSA. V trimming: 2 bases; J trimming: 6 bases; junction bases outside the gene matches: 3. This CDR3 reads CASSLWTGRNEQFF. As DNA, the CDR3 is TGTGCCAGCAGCTTATGGACAGGGCGCAATGAGCAGTTCTTC. The full variable domain, completed using reference TRBV7-2 and TRBJ2-1, is GAGVSQSPSNKVTEKGKDVELRCDPISGHTALYWYRQSLGQGLEFLIYFQGNSAPDKSGLPSDRFSAERTGGSVSTLTIQRTQQEDSAVYLCASSLWTGRNEQFFGPGTRLTVL.

J is TRBJ1-3 and V is TRBV13; D uncertain. V was trimmed by 5 bases and J by 1 base, leaving 9 bases between them. The CDR3 runs 14 residues. Germline-derived CDR1 and CDR2 are PRHDT and FYEKMQ (reference sequence). The CDR3 sequence: CASSPTESGNTIYF. The CDR3 DNA is TGTGCCAGCAGCCCCACAGAATCTGGAAACACCATATATTTT.

The chain recombines TRBV6-1 with TRBJ1-5, with D possibly matching TRBD1 (5 bases). Between the trimmed V and J ends, which lost 2 bases and 3 bases, there was a span of 14 bases. This CDR3 region has 16 residues. In germline, CDR1 is MNHNS, CDR2 SASEGT. The CDR3 DNA sequence: TGTGCCAGCAGTGAAAGGCGCTCAGGGCCCAATCAGCCCCAGCATTTT. Its translation: CASSERRSGPNQPQHF.

The V and J genes are TRBV9 and TRBJ2-4; tentative D call: TRBD2 (6 bases). Germline CDR1 and CDR2: SGDLS and YYNGEE. The CDR3 is 15 amino acids. V lost 0 bases and J lost 7, with 14 bases in between. CDR3 DNA sequence: TGTGCCAGCAGCGTAGATCCTGGAGGGTTTAACATTCAGTACTTC. Translation gives CASSVDPGGFNIQYF.

The chain links TRBV19 to TRBJ2-3; D may correspond to TRBD1 or TRBD2 (5 bases each). The CDR3 covers 15 residues. Trimming removed 3 bases from V and 4 bases from J, with 14 bases in between. Germline values: CDR1 LNHDA, CDR2 SQIVND (reference sequence). Here the CDR3 reads CASSMGDVRADTQYF. In DNA form, the CDR3 reads TGTGCCAGTAGTATGGGGGACGTACGGGCAGATACGCAGTATTTT.

The chain joins TRBV4-2 to TRBJ1-1; TRBD1 might be the D (5 bases). Trimming took 0 bases from V and 5 from J, leaving 13 bases between them. CDR3 size: 15 residues. In germline, CDR1 is LGHNA, CDR2 YNFKEQ. Written as DNA, the CDR3 is TGTGCCAGCAGCCAAGATCCGGGGGGTTCGACTGAAGCTTTCTTT. Translated, it gives CASSQDPGGSTEAFF.

This chain joins TRBV18 and TRBJ1-1, with D unresolved. CDR3 length: 18 amino acids. CDR1 and CDR2 from the germline V gene are KGHSH and LQKENI. The germline V and J ends were trimmed by 3 bases and 2 bases, with 22 bases remaining between them. The CDR3 loop is CASSPLNVFVTTNTEAFF. The CDR3 DNA reads TGTGCCAGCTCACCCTTGAATGTTTTTGTCACTACAAACACTGAAGCTTTCTTT.

V gene TRBV5-1 combines with J gene TRBJ2-3; 7 positions match TRBD2. This CDR3 comprises 14 residues. The V gene's germline CDR1 is SGHRS and CDR2 YFSETQ. Trimming at V came to 0 bases and at J to 5 bases, leaving 3 bases not matched to a gene. For the CDR3, the DNA is TGCGCCAGCAGCTTGGAGAGGACTAGAGATACGCAGTATTTT. This encodes CASSLERTRDTQYF.

The chain employs TRBV6-5 and TRBJ2-7; TRBD2 aligns across 7 bases. This CDR3 is 15 amino acids long. V was pared by 6 bases and J by 0 bases, with 8 bases of the junction left unmatched. In germline, CDR1 is MNHEY, CDR2 SVGAGI. The CDR3 here is CASSRPGGSSYEQYF. As DNA, the CDR3 is TGTGCCAGCAGCCGCCCGGGGGGAAGCTCCTACGAGCAGTACTTC.

This chain links TRBV5-5 with TRBJ2-3, with a tentative D call TRBD2 (6 bases). Germline V gene data show CDR1 as SGHKS and CDR2 as YYEKEE (reference sequence). V was cut by 1 base and J by 0 bases, with 9 bases left in between. CDR3 length: 15 amino acids. The CDR3, as DNA: TGTGCCAGCAGCTTGCCGGGGGAGAGCACAGATACGCAGTATTTT. It specifies CASSLPGESTDTQYF.

The chain carries TRBV5-1 and TRBJ2-5, with 7 bases fitting TRBD1. CDR3 length: 16 amino acids. The trim removed 3 bases at V and 3 bases at J, leaving 11 bases unmatched. Germline CDR1 and CDR2: SGHRS and YFSETQ. CDR3 nucleotide sequence: TGCGCCAGCAGCTCGGAAGGGACAGACGTAAAAGAGACCCAGTACTTC. This sequence encodes CASSSEGTDVKETQYF.

This sequence joins TRBV27 and TRBJ1-6, with D uncertain. Germline values: CDR1 MNHEY, CDR2 SMNVEV (reference sequence). V was pared by 3 bases and J by 7 bases, with 13 bases between. The CDR3 covers 15 residues. This CDR3 reads CASSFLDLKNSPLHF. In nucleotides, the CDR3 is TGTGCCAGCAGTTTCCTGGACCTGAAGAATTCACCCCTCCACTTT.

This rearrangement joins TRBV30 to TRBJ2-5; TRBD1 matches at 9 bases. The CDR3 has 15 amino acids. The germline CDR1 and CDR2 sequences are GTSNPN and SVGIG (reference sequence). Unmatched junction bases numbered 7, after V lost 0 bases and J lost 5 bases. The chain's CDR3 is CAWSVGDRERETQYF. The CDR3 coding sequence is TGTGCCTGGAGTGTAGGGGACAGGGAGCGGGAGACCCAGTACTTC.

The rearrangement joins TRBV4-1 to TRBJ2-2, with unresolved D. The V end lost 2 bases, the J end lost 1 base, and 11 bases lay between the germline ends. CDR3 length equals 16 residues. Germline values: CDR1 MGHRA, CDR2 YSYEKL. CDR3 residues: CASSQLRHLNTGELFF. CDR3 DNA sequence: TGCGCCAGCAGCCAATTACGACACCTGAACACCGGGGAGCTGTTTTTT.

The chain uses TRBV5-1 and TRBJ1-6, with no clear D. The CDR3 sequence is 16 residues long. V lost 3 bases and J 10 bases, leaving 20 bases between the germline ends. Germline CDR1 and CDR2: SGHRS and YFSETQ. Written as DNA, the CDR3 is TGCGCCAGCAGCTCCTCGCCCGGACCGATACCATCACCCCTCCACTTT. It translates to CASSSSPGPIPSPLHF.

The chain employs TRBV5-1 and TRBJ2-7; possibly TRBD1 or TRBD2 for D (5 bases each). The germline V and J ends were trimmed by 7 bases and 3 bases, with 17 bases remaining between them. The germline gives CDR1 SGHRS, CDR2 YFSETQ. This CDR3 region has 14 residues. The CDR3 DNA sequence: TGCGCCAGCCGCCTCCGGGACGAGAACTACGAGCAGTACTTC. This encodes CASRLRDENYEQYF.

This sequence joins TRBV2 and TRBJ1-5; 8 bases fit TRBD1. Germline assignment: CDR1 SNHLY and CDR2 FYNNEI. V dropped 6 bases and J dropped 5; count of bases not matched to a gene: 6. CDR3 length: 14 residues. DNA for the CDR3: TGTGCCAGCAGGCGGGACAGGTCCTATCAGCCCCAGCATTTT. Encoded protein: CASRRDRSYQPQHF.

The genes are TRBV2 and TRBJ1-1; the match to TRBD1 covers 7 bases. V dropped 7 bases and J dropped 7; count of bases not matched to a gene: 12. The CDR3 sequence is 14 residues long. Germline CDR1 SNHLY, CDR2 FYNNEI. In DNA, the CDR3 is TGTGCCAGCACCGTAGACAGGGTTTTTGATGAAGCTTTCTTT. It codes for CASTVDRVFDEAFF.

This clone has a handful of counts. The J gene is TRBJ2-2, the V gene TRBV6-5; 9 bases align to TRBD1. CDR3 length: 16 amino acids. Trimming took 4 bases from V and 7 from J; bases not matched to a gene: 10. Germline CDR1 and CDR2: MNHEY and SVGAGI. DNA of the CDR3: TGTGCCAGCAGTTCCGTGCGGGACAGGGCCGTCGGGGAGCTGTTTTTT. Translation gives CASSSVRDRAVGELFF.